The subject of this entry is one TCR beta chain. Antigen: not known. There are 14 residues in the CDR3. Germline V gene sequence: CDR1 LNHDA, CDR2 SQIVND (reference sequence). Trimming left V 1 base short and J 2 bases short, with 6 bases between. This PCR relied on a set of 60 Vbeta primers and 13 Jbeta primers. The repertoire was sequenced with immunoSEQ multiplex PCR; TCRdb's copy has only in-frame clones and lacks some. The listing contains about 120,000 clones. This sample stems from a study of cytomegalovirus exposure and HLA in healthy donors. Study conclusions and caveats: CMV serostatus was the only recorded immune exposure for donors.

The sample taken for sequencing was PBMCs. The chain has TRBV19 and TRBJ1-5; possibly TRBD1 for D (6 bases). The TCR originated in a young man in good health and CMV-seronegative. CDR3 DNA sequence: TGTGCCAGTAGTATAGGACAGGGCAATCAGCCCCAGCATTTT. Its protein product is CASSIGQGNQPQHF.